A single sample is the source of the 18 T cell receptor beta chains below, sequenced in a study of blood T cell repertoires in COVID-19. Sequencing used immunoSEQ multiplex PCR; TCRdb keeps in-frame clones, though not all of them. The table records around 240,000 clones, approximately 91% of them present only once. Source material: PBMCs or T cells enriched from blood (not recorded which). These receptors originate from a human donor in a cohort exposed to, infected with or recovered from COVID-19 (not recorded which). The donor label of this sample is uncertain.

This clone was found once. V usage is TRBV6-1 and J usage is TRBJ1-5; D is uncertain. Trimming removed 5 bases from V and 1 base from J, with 9 bases in between. Germline CDR1 is MNHNS and CDR2 is SASEGT. The CDR3 covers 14 residues. CDR3 residues: CASSSSESNQPQHF. The CDR3 nucleotides read TGTGCCAGCAGTTCGAGCGAGAGCAATCAGCCCCAGCATTTT.

For this clone: This specimen includes other DNA sequences encoding the same CDR3. The chain recombines TRBV30 with TRBJ2-7; D call uncertain. Germline V CDR1 and CDR2: GTSNPN, SVGIG (reference sequence). V gave up 2 bases and J gave up 2 bases, with 10 bases separating them. CDR3 size: 13 residues. The CDR3 DNA sequence: TGTGCCTGGAGTACCGGTATAACCTACGAGCAGTACTTC. Translating it yields CAWSTGITYEQYF.

The CDR3, as DNA: TGTGCCAGCAGCGCCCTCGATGCCGGGACAGGGGGCTCACCCCTCCACTTT. Protein product: CASSALDAGTGGSPLHF. The J gene is TRBJ1-6, the V gene TRBV9, with 12 positions matching TRBD1. The CDR3 consists of 17 residues. V trimming: 3 bases; J trimming: 10 bases; junction bases outside the gene matches: 11. Germline V CDR1 and CDR2: SGDLS, YYNGEE.

The V call is TRBV19, the J call TRBJ1-5; the match to TRBD1 covers 10 bases. Germline CDR1 LNHDA, CDR2 SQIVND (reference sequence). The ends lost 6 bases at V and 0 bases at J; junction bases unmatched: 2. This CDR3 has 15 residues. The chain's CDR3 is CASRRDRGSNQPQHF. CDR3 DNA: TGTGCCAGTAGACGGGACAGGGGTAGCAATCAGCCCCAGCATTTT.

The J gene is TRBJ2-7, the V gene TRBV2, with 7 nucleotides matching TRBD1. Per the germline V gene, CDR1 is SNHLY and CDR2 is FYNNEI. CDR3 size: 14 residues. After removal of 7 bases from V and 2 bases from J, the junction contained 8 bases not matched to a gene. The CDR3 loop is CASTRQGETYEQYF. Here the CDR3 DNA reads TGTGCCAGCACCCGACAGGGAGAGACCTACGAGCAGTACTTC.

The V and J genes are TRBV19 and TRBJ2-2; D perhaps matches TRBD2 (6 bases). Germline V lookup: CDR1 LNHDA, CDR2 SQIVND (reference sequence). Trimming left V 6 bases short and J 1 base short, with 15 bases between. The CDR3 runs to 16 residues. The CDR3 loop is CASRPVQRVNTGELFF. The CDR3 DNA follows: TGTGCCAGTAGACCCGTGCAGCGGGTGAACACCGGGGAGCTGTTTTTT.

The genes are TRBV6-5 and TRBJ2-7, with D hard to call. Trimming took off 6 bases at V and 7 bases at J, with 16 bases between the two ends. Germline V gene lookup returns CDR1 MNHEY and CDR2 SVGAGI. The CDR3 consists of 13 residues. CDR3 residues: CASSPDSFPEQYF. The CDR3 DNA reads TGTGCCAGCAGCCCCGACTCCTTTCCAGAGCAGTACTTC.

The chain carries TRBV24-1 and TRBJ1-2, with D perhaps matching TRBD1 (5 bases). V shed 0 bases and J shed 5 bases, with 15 bases lying between them. Looked up from germline, CDR1 is KGHDR and CDR2 is SFDVKD. The CDR3 spans 16 residues. The DNA for the CDR3 is TGTGCCACCAGTGATTTGGACGACGGGGGGGGATATGGCTACACCTTC. Its translation: CATSDLDDGGGYGYTF.

The chain recombines TRBV10-3 with TRBJ2-1; tentative D call: TRBD2 (5 bases). Trimming removed 8 bases at V and 8 bases at J, with 19 bases between. There are 14 residues in the CDR3. The germline V gene encodes CDR1 ENHRY and CDR2 SYGVKD. The CDR3 bases are TGTGCCATCGGCGGTAGGACTGGAGACGATGAGCAGTTCTTC. It is translated as CAIGGRTGDDEQFF.

This chain joins TRBV3-1 (or the pseudogene TRBV3-2) and TRBJ1-2, with a tentative D call TRBD1 (5 bases). The germline V gene has CDR1 LGHDT and CDR2 YNNKEL (reference sequence). The CDR3 totals 14 residues. Trimming left V 2 bases short and J 7 bases short, with 14 bases between. The chain's CDR3 is CASSQSGPRVGYTF. The CDR3 DNA reads TGTGCCAGCAGCCAATCAGGGCCCCGCGTTGGCTACACCTTC.

This clone was seen a handful of times. The gene calls are TRBV7-9 and TRBJ1-6; a possible D gene is TRBD1 (5 bases). The germline V gene encodes CDR1 SEHNR and CDR2 FQNEAQ (reference sequence). The V gene lost 4 bases and the J gene lost 7 bases, with 17 bases spanning the gap. The CDR3 is 16 amino acids. CDR3 amino acids: CASSYAPGLLNSPLHF. The CDR3 coding sequence is TGTGCCAGCAGCTATGCGCCGGGACTGTTAAATTCACCCCTCCACTTT. Filled out from reference TRBV7-9 and TRBJ1-6, the complete variable domain reads DTGVSQNPRHKITKRGQNVTFRCDPISEHNRLYWYRQTLGQGPEFLTYFQNEAQLEKSRLLSDRFSAERPKGSFSTLEIQRTEQGDSAMYLCASSYAPGLLNSPLHFGNGTRLTVT.

The rearrangement links TRBV18 to TRBJ2-7, with D unresolved. This CDR3 has 14 amino acids. Germline CDR1 is KGHSH and CDR2 is LQKENI. The V and J ends lost 3 bases and 0 bases respectively, with 9 bases between them. CDR3 DNA sequence: TGTGCCAGCTCACCCCTTCTTTCCTCCTACGAGCAGTACTTC. This codes for CASSPLLSSYEQYF. Full variable domain (missing parts from reference TRBV18 and TRBJ2-7): NAGVMQNPRHLVRRRGQEARLRCSPMKGHSHVYWYRQLPEEGLKFMVYLQKENIIDESGMPKERFSAEFPKEGPSILRIQQVVRGDSAAYFCASSPLLSSYEQYFGPGTRLTVT.

J is TRBJ1-2 and V is TRBV14; D unresolved. The CDR3 runs to 16 residues. V was pared by 0 bases and J by 4 bases, with 15 bases between. Looked up from germline, CDR1 is SGHDN and CDR2 is FVKESK. CDR3 amino acids: CASSQEDREVSYGYTF. CDR3 in DNA: TGTGCCAGCAGCCAAGAAGACCGCGAGGTCTCCTATGGCTACACCTTC.

The J gene is TRBJ1-3, the V gene TRBV7-2, with D possibly TRBD1 on 6 matching bases. The CDR3 sequence is 14 residues long. V was pared by 8 bases and J by 0 bases, with 11 bases between. From germline, CDR1 is SGHTA and CDR2 FQGNSA. As DNA, the CDR3 is TGTGCCAGCGGGGGACAAAGCTCTGGAAACACCATATATTTT. It specifies CASGGQSSGNTIYF.

This clone was seen just once. The J gene is TRBJ1-1, the V gene TRBV6-5, with D possibly being TRBD1 (5 bases). The CDR3 totals 13 residues. The V end lost 7 bases, the J end lost 1 base, and 10 bases lay between the germline ends. Germline values: CDR1 MNHEY, CDR2 SVGAGI. CDR3 in DNA: TGTGCCAGCACCCCACAGGAGAACACTGAAGCTTTCTTT. This gives the protein CASTPQENTEAFF.

This rearrangement joins TRBV6-1 to TRBJ1-2; D is undetermined. This CDR3 region has 14 residues. Trimming took 2 bases from V and 2 from J, leaving 9 bases between them. Looked up from germline, CDR1 is MNHNS and CDR2 is SASEGT. CDR3 residues: CASSEPPQNYGYTF. In DNA form, the CDR3 reads TGTGCCAGCAGTGAACCCCCACAAAACTATGGCTACACCTTC.

The chain recombines TRBV5-4 with TRBJ2-5; 8 nucleotides line up with TRBD1. The germline V gene encodes CDR1 SGHNT and CDR2 YYREEE (reference sequence). Trimming cost V 3 bases and J 5 bases; bases outside gene matches: 6. The CDR3 runs 14 residues. The CDR3 bases are TGTGCCAGCAGCTCGACAGGGGAAGCCGAGACCCAGTACTTC. Encoded protein: CASSSTGEAETQYF.

The V and J genes are TRBV30 and TRBJ2-7; TRBD1 matches 9 bases. Unmatched junction bases numbered 11, after V lost 3 bases and J lost 5 bases. CDR1 is GTSNPN and CDR2 is SVGIG in the germline V gene (reference sequence). This CDR3 is built from 15 residues. CDR3: CAWRRWTGDYDEQYF. DNA of the CDR3: TGTGCCTGGAGACGATGGACAGGGGATTACGACGAGCAGTACTTC. Supplemented by reference TRBV30 and TRBJ2-7, the full variable domain reads SQTIHQWPATLVQPVGSPLSLECTVEGTSNPNLYWYRQAAGRGLQLLFYSVGIGQISSEVPQNLSASRPQDRQFILSSKKLLLSDSGFYLCAWRRWTGDYDEQYFGPGTRLTVT.